These T cell receptor beta chains were read from a single sample in a study of shared clonotypes between healthy human individuals. Sequencing used immunoSEQ multiplex PCR; TCRdb keeps in-frame clones, though not all of them. This sample has 550,000 to 800,000 clones; about 74% occur once, and the top ten carry 1.5% to 2%. The sequenced material came from memory CD4+ T cells sorted from blood. The source of these receptors is a woman in her 30s in good health. Both conserved end residues are trimmed from each CDR3.

J gene,V gene,CDR3 protein
TRBJ2-5,TRBV10-1,ASSHTDQETQY
TRBJ2-1,TRBV6-5,ASSYSIGGNEQF
TRBJ2-7,TRBV18,ASSPPTGTAYEQY
TRBJ1-5,TRBV28,ASSLQIHSNQPQH
TRBJ1-2,TRBV28,ASTSLPPAAYGYT
TRBJ1-2,TRBV5-1,ASSATLDSRGGGYT
TRBJ2-7,TRBV6-5,ASRVPGSSYEQY
TRBJ2-1,TRBV2,ASIPLAGDNEQF
TRBJ2-7,TRBV21-1,ASSRAIFLEQY
TRBJ2-2,TRBV5-1,ASRTGTGSNTGELF
TRBJ2-2,TRBV15,ATSRDRWRGTGGELF
TRBJ1-5,TRBV2,ASNLQGSNQPQH
TRBJ1-2,TRBV19,ASSIGQDTANYGYT
TRBJ1-4,TRBV9,ASSVEGLSNEKLF
TRBJ2-3,TRBV7-3,ASSLGGKDTQY
TRBJ1-2,TRBV6-5,ASRDGRLNYGYT
TRBJ1-5,TRBV11-2,ASSSGTFDQPQH
TRBJ1-2,TRBV10-2,ASRSGTAYGYT
TRBJ1-1,TRBV12-5,ASGLGRSNTEAF
TRBJ1-3,TRBV30,AWGGRSSGNTIY
TRBJ2-6,TRBV6-5,ATLTATSGANVLT
TRBJ2-1,TRBV2,ASGRDSYNEQF
TRBJ1-1,TRBV5-1,ASSLQVEGTEAF
TRBJ2-3,TRBV11-2,ASSFLAGASAGTDTQY
TRBJ2-3,TRBV5-1,ASSPWNGGTDTQY
TRBJ1-2,TRBV27,ASSPAAGGDYGYT
TRBJ1-4,TRBV20-1,SAELDEKLF
TRBJ1-1,TRBV14,ASSQETYTEAF